This TCR beta chain was obtained from a study of CD8 T cells in ankylosing spondylitis. Scientists made TCR beta libraries using quantitative 5'-RACE with molecular barcodes. TCRdb passed the 5' RACE reads through MiXCR, listing each CDR3 protein once. The table shows 300,000 to 400,000 distinct CDR3 sequences, with around 20% occurring only once. The CDR3 totals 17 residues. The V end lost 0 bases, the J end lost 2 bases, and 17 bases lay between the germline ends. The germline CDR1 and CDR2 sequences are LNHNV and YYDKDF (reference sequence). A remark on this clonotype: Its antigen is not known.

The study's findings and limits: Reports say disease-linked clones showed up significantly more in matched ankylosing spondylitis synovial fluid. Within peripheral blood, clones linked to disease were CD8+ and relatively rare. Made up of about eight highly homologous variants, a TCR beta motif appeared characteristic of ankylosing spondylitis blood.

The source of this sequence is a male donor with ankylosing spondylitis. The sequenced sample consisted of blood, either unsorted or a sorted T cell fraction (not recorded which). The J gene is TRBJ2-7, the V gene TRBV15; TRBD2 might be the D (5 bases). The CDR3 sequence: CATSRDEGERVPYEQYF. The CDR3 DNA is TGTGCCACCAGCAGAGATGAGGGAGAAAGGGTCCCCTACGAGCAGTACTTC.